The 31 T cell receptor beta chains below come from one sample, sequenced in a study of TET2 disruption in CD19-targeted CAR T cells. Documented treatment: autologous CTL019 cells: CD19 CAR with 4-1BB and CD3 zeta domains. These receptors have no known antigen. Clones were sequenced by immunoSEQ multiplex PCR, and TCRdb holds only the in-frame ones, with some missing. This table holds under 30,000 clones. The sequencing used CD8- CAR+ T cells sorted from cultured blood T cells, collected for CD19 CAR T cell therapy. The subset here: CD8-negative CAR-positive T cells from the infusion product. The receptor source for this set is an older man with chronic lymphocytic leukemia.

Note on this clone: Coverage ceases 3 residues before the CDR3 finishes, and the germline J gene fills in the end. The rearrangement uses TRBV7-6 and TRBJ2-5, with TRBD2 matching over 10 bases. V dropped 5 bases and J dropped 5; count of bases not matched to a gene: 11. Germline V gene sequence: CDR1 SGHVS, CDR2 FNYEAQ. The CDR3 is 16 residues long. The CDR3 is CASSKSGGAVGETQYF. The CDR3 bases that were read are TGTGCCAGCAGCAAGAGCGGGGGGGCGGTAGGGGAGACC.

Remarks on this clone: The DNA ends 3 residues before the CDR3 does, and the rest of the CDR3 is filled in from the germline J gene. The sample contains more than one DNA sequence encoding this CDR3. The chain combines TRBV5-1 with TRBJ1-3, with D unclear. Trimming took 3 bases from V and 0 from J, leaving 7 bases between them. Germline V lookup: CDR1 SGHRS, CDR2 YFSETQ. The CDR3 is 14 amino acids. CDR3 protein: CASSSQISGNTIYF. Partial CDR3 DNA: TGCGCCAGCAGCTCACAGATCTCTGGAAACACC.

Note on this clone: With the read ending 3 residues before the CDR3 end, the germline J gene is used to fill in that end. The chain has TRBV18 and TRBJ1-1; 8 bases are shared with TRBD1. Germline V lookup: CDR1 KGHSH, CDR2 LQKENI. The CDR3 runs to 19 residues. CDR3 DNA (partial): TGTGCCAGCTCACCAATAAACTATCTGGACAGGGACTCCTACAATGAG. Its protein product is CASSPINYLDRDSYNE. Given in full, the CDR3 is CASSPINYLDRDSYNEAFF.

As regards this clone: The junction departs from germline at one end; a sequencing error may be responsible. The read ends 3 residues before the CDR3 terminus; that terminus is restored from the germline J gene. The chain links TRBV6-2 or TRBV6-3 to TRBJ1-1, with TRBD1 as a possible D gene (5 bases). This CDR3 is 13 amino acids long. Germline V CDR1 and CDR2: MNHEY, SVGEGT. CDR3 DNA (partial): TGTGCCAGCAGCCCCGGGGGTCGCACTGAC. Encoded protein: CASSPGGRTD. The whole CDR3 protein reads CASSPGGRTDAFF.

Worth noting for this clone: The read terminates 3 residues ahead of where the CDR3 ends, so the germline J gene completes it. The chain carries TRBV5-1 and TRBJ2-2; D ambiguous. Germline V CDR1 and CDR2: SGHRS, YFSETQ. The CDR3 is 13 amino acids. The V and J ends lost 2 bases and 1 base respectively, with 3 bases between them. CDR3: CASSLGNTGELFF. The DNA read from the CDR3 is TGCGCCAGCAGCTTAGGGAACACCGGGGAG.

To note about this clone: The CDR3 end is not reached by the read, which stops 3 residues before it; the germline J gene fills it in. The gene calls are TRBV5-1 and TRBJ2-5; TRBD2 matches at 13 bases. Germline CDR1 reads SGHRS; CDR2 reads YFSETQ. The CDR3 consists of 16 residues. With V trimmed by 3 bases and J by 4 bases, 6 bases remained unmatched. The sequenced CDR3 bases are TGCGCCAGCAGCTCCGAACTAGCGGGGGGGGGAGAGACC. It yields the protein CASSSELAGGGET. In full, the CDR3 reads CASSSELAGGGETQYF.

Concerning this clone itself: The read ends 3 residues before the CDR3 terminus; that terminus is restored from the germline J gene. The chain links TRBV4-2 to TRBJ2-1; D may be TRBD2 (7 bases). The CDR3 runs 15 residues. V lost 1 base and J lost 9, with 16 bases in between. Per the germline V gene, CDR1 is LGHNA and CDR2 is YNFKEQ. CDR3 sequence reads: CASSQGGGGASEQFF. CDR3 DNA, as far as it was read: TGTGCCAGCAGCCAAGGCGGAGGGGGGGCCAGTGAG.

On this clone itself: The germline gene is not matched at one end of the junction; a read error may be the cause. The observed sequence ends 3 residues before the CDR3 terminus, with the missing tail filled in from the germline J gene. Within the sample, other DNA sequences also encode this same CDR3. The V and J genes are TRBV19 and TRBJ1-3; 9 bases fit TRBD1. Looked up from germline, CDR1 is LNHDA and CDR2 is SQIVND (reference sequence). The CDR3 consists of 17 residues. The CDR3 sequence is CASSITGTGFSGNTIYF. The sequenced CDR3 bases are TGTGCCAGTAGTATCACCGGGACAGGGTTTTCTGGAAACACT.

Partial CDR3 DNA: TGTGCCAGCACCCGGGGAGGGAGGGAAGAGACC. Residues: CASTRGGREET. The whole CDR3 is CASTRGGREETQYF. The V gene is TRBV7-9, the J gene TRBJ2-5; 7 bases fit TRBD2. The read terminates 3 residues before the CDR3 end, so the remaining end is supplied by the germline J gene. From germline, CDR1 is SEHNR and CDR2 FQNEAQ (reference sequence). J gave up 3 bases and V 7 bases, and 8 bases lay outside the gene matches. The CDR3 extends over 14 amino acids.

CDR3: CASGTGTAGEKLFF. Incomplete CDR3 DNA: TGCGCCAGCGGAACCGGGACAGCAGGTGAAAAA. The V gene is TRBV5-1, the J gene TRBJ1-4, with TRBD1 matching over 7 bases. The CDR3 end is not reached by the read, which stops 3 residues before it; the germline J gene fills it in. The CDR3 length is 14 residues. In germline, CDR1 is SGHRS, CDR2 YFSETQ. The J segment lost 7 bases and the V segment lost 7 bases, leaving 10 bases of the junction unmatched.

As concerns this clone: The read stops 3 residues short of the end of the CDR3; the missing end is completed from the germline J gene. V usage is TRBV19 and J usage is TRBJ1-1, with D possibly being TRBD1 (5 bases). CDR1 is LNHDA, CDR2 SQIVND, per germline (reference sequence). The CDR3 has 13 residues. The part of the CDR3 DNA that was read is TGTGCCAGTAGTATGGTTAGGGGCTACGAG. Its translation: CASSMVRGYE. The entire CDR3 is CASSMVRGYEAFF.

Worth noting for this clone: The read ends 3 residues shy of where the CDR3 ends; the end is completed using the germline J gene. The chain combines TRBV19 with TRBJ2-6, with TRBD1 as a possible D gene (6 bases). The length of the CDR3 is 18 residues. Trimming took off 4 bases at V and 0 bases at J, with 16 bases between the two ends. In germline, CDR1 is LNHDA, CDR2 SQIVND (reference sequence). The CDR3 here is CASSTRQALRSGANVLTF. The CDR3 DNA, read in part, is TGTGCCAGTAGTACTCGACAGGCCCTTCGCTCTGGGGCCAACGTC.

Turning to this clone: The sequence runs out 3 residues before the end of the CDR3; the remainder is reconstructed from the germline J gene. This chain connects TRBV20-1 to TRBJ1-3; no clear D gene. Germline V gives CDR1 DFQATT, CDR2 SNEGSKA (reference sequence). V was cut by 3 bases and J by 0 bases, with 15 bases left in between. The CDR3 loop spans 16 amino acids. The CDR3 loop is CSARAGGSSSGNTIYF. Partial CDR3 DNA: TGCAGTGCTAGGGCGGGAGGTTCCAGCTCTGGAAACACC.

A remark on this clone: The sequence runs out 3 residues before the end of the CDR3; the remainder is reconstructed from the germline J gene. The V gene is TRBV2, the J gene TRBJ1-2; D possibly corresponds to TRBD1 (5 bases). Germline V gene data show CDR1 as SNHLY and CDR2 as FYNNEI. The CDR3 runs 13 residues. The chain's CDR3 is CASRRDSYNDYTF. CDR3 bases read: TGTGCCAGCAGAAGGGACTCCTACAATGAC.

Concerning this clone itself: The read falls 3 residues short of the CDR3 end, and the missing part is taken from the germline J gene. V usage is TRBV19 and J usage is TRBJ2-4, with D maybe TRBD1 (5 bases). Germline V lookup: CDR1 LNHDA, CDR2 SQIVND (reference sequence). The CDR3 has 15 amino acids. CDR3 DNA, as far as it was read: TGTGCCAGTAGTAGGAGTGGATGGGGCAATCAGCCT. Protein: CASSRSGWGNQP. The whole CDR3 sequence reads CASSRSGWGNQPQYF.

CDR3 region: CASSLRTGYTGELFF. The DNA read from the CDR3 is TGCGCCAGCAGCTTGCGGACGGGGTACACCGGGGAG. V is TRBV5-1 and J is TRBJ2-2; possible D gene TRBD2, 5 bases. The read is 3 residues too short to cover the CDR3 end, so that end is filled in from the germline J gene. Germline assignment: CDR1 SGHRS and CDR2 YFSETQ. V gave up 1 base and J gave up 3 bases, with 10 bases separating them. CDR3 length: 15 residues.

Worth noting for this clone: The read gets to within 3 residues of the CDR3 end, and the germline J gene fills in the rest. The V gene is TRBV6-1, the J gene TRBJ2-4, with a possible D match to TRBD2 (6 bases). CDR1 and CDR2 from the germline V gene are MNHNS and SASEGT. The CDR3 has 13 amino acids. The sequenced part of the CDR3 DNA is TGTGCCAGCAGTGGGCTAGGCGGGGAGACT. This gives the protein CASSGLGGET. The CDR3, in full, reads CASSGLGGETQYF.

For this clone: The sequenced fragment ends 3 residues before the CDR3 boundary, so the rest is inferred from the germline J gene. The chain couples TRBV19 to TRBJ1-2; D perhaps matches TRBD1 (6 bases). Germline CDR1 is LNHDA and CDR2 is SQIVND (reference sequence). Deletions cut 9 bases from V and 7 bases from J, with 12 bases between. The CDR3 loop spans 11 amino acids. CDR3 DNA, as far as it was read: TGTGCCAGCCAGGGGTTCGGTGGC. This gives the protein CASQGFGG. The entire CDR3 protein reads CASQGFGGYTF.

With respect to this clone: The read gets to within 3 residues of the CDR3 end, and the germline J gene fills in the rest. The gene calls are TRBV7-2 and TRBJ2-5; 10 nucleotides align to TRBD2. The CDR3 spans 15 residues. The V and J ends lost 4 bases and 5 bases, in that order; junction bases with no gene match: 7. CDR1 and CDR2 (germline): SGHTA, FQGNSA. The CDR3 loop is CASSSRTSGRETQYF. Partial CDR3 DNA: TGTGCCAGCAGCTCGAGGACTAGCGGCCGGGAGACC.

A note on this clone: From the germline J gene comes the end of the CDR3, since the read stops 3 residues before it. The V and J genes are TRBV7-2 and TRBJ2-7; D gene uncertain. This CDR3 is built from 14 residues. Germline CDR1 reads SGHTA; CDR2 reads FQGNSA. V was clipped by 5 bases and J by 6 bases, with 17 bases between them. The DNA read from the CDR3 is TGTGCCAGCAGCCCGCGACTGTTGGCCTGCGAG. Amino acids: CASSPRLLACE. The complete CDR3 protein is CASSPRLLACEQYF.

CDR3 loop: CSARGGRGDNEQYF. The DNA read from the CDR3 is TGCAGTGCTAGAGGGGGCAGGGGGGACAACGAG. This chain uses TRBV20-1 with TRBJ2-7; maybe TRBD1 (7 bases). The sequence runs out 3 residues before the end of the CDR3; the remainder is reconstructed from the germline J gene. CDR1 is DFQATT, CDR2 SNEGSKA, per germline (reference sequence). Trimming cost V 1 base and J 5 bases, with 15 bases left between them. The length of the CDR3 is 14 residues.

As concerns this clone: The DNA ends 3 residues before the CDR3 does, and the rest of the CDR3 is filled in from the germline J gene. In the same sample, other DNA sequences code for this CDR3. The chain employs TRBV20-1 and TRBJ1-2, with TRBD1 as a possible D gene (6 bases). Germline lookup yields CDR1 DFQATT and CDR2 SNEGSKA (reference sequence). Trimming removed 1 base at V and 7 bases at J, with 13 bases between. The length of the CDR3 is 13 residues. CDR3 DNA, as far as it was read: TGCAGTGCTAGAGGGGACAAAAGGGGTGGC. This codes for CSARGDKRGG. The full CDR3 protein is CSARGDKRGGYTF.

Remarks on this clone: The observed sequence ends 3 residues before the CDR3 terminus, with the missing tail filled in from the germline J gene. The J gene is TRBJ1-1, the V gene TRBV18; D is perhaps TRBD1 (5 bases). The germline V gene has CDR1 KGHSH and CDR2 LQKENI. The CDR3 sequence is 14 residues long. The DNA read from the CDR3 is TGTGCCAGCTCACCTTCAGGGTCGATCTACGAG. Translation gives CASSPSGSIYE. The whole CDR3 reads CASSPSGSIYEAFF.

For this clone: With the read ending 3 residues before the CDR3 end, the germline J gene is used to fill in that end. The V gene is TRBV5-6, the J gene TRBJ2-5; D is perhaps TRBD1 (6 bases). The V end was cut by 0 bases, the J end by 5 bases, with 14 bases between. CDR1 is SGHDT, CDR2 YYEEEE, per germline. This CDR3 comprises 15 residues. The DNA read from the CDR3 is TGTGCCAGCAGCTTGGTTCTGACAGGTGGGGAGACC. It specifies CASSLVLTGGET. In full, the CDR3 reads CASSLVLTGGETQYF.

On this clone itself: The read terminates 3 residues before the CDR3 end, so the remaining end is supplied by the germline J gene. This chain joins TRBV20-1 and TRBJ2-7; D gene unclear. Trimming shortened V by 5 bases and J by 0 bases, and 20 bases separated the two germline ends. The germline V gene has CDR1 DFQATT and CDR2 SNEGSKA (reference sequence). CDR3 length equals 16 residues. The CDR3 protein is CSAPSPSAVSSYEQYF. Partial CDR3 DNA: TGCAGTGCTCCAAGCCCAAGCGCGGTGAGCTCCTACGAG.

Comment on this clone: The DNA ends 3 residues before the CDR3 does, and the rest of the CDR3 is filled in from the germline J gene. The rearrangement uses TRBV5-1 and TRBJ2-3, with 11 bases aligning to TRBD2. Per the germline V gene, CDR1 is SGHRS and CDR2 is YFSETQ. J was trimmed by 5 bases and V by 2 bases; bases with no gene match: 1. The length of the CDR3 is 14 residues. Partial CDR3 DNA: TGCGCCAGCAGCTTAACTAGCGGGGGAGATACG. Translated: CASSLTSGGDT. The complete CDR3 reads CASSLTSGGDTQYF.

Regarding this clone: The DNA ends 3 residues before the CDR3 does, and the rest of the CDR3 is filled in from the germline J gene. The chain carries TRBV20-1 and TRBJ2-5, with TRBD1 matching 12 bases. The V gene end was trimmed by 1 base and the J gene end by 4 bases; junction bases not matched to a gene: 1. Germline lookup yields CDR1 DFQATT and CDR2 SNEGSKA (reference sequence). The CDR3 loop spans 14 amino acids. The CDR3 spells CSARGDRGRETQYF. CDR3 DNA, as far as it was read: TGCAGTGCTAGAGGGGACAGGGGGCGAGAGACC.

On this clone itself: The CDR3 end lies 3 residues beyond the end of the read and is filled in from the germline J gene. The chain recombines TRBV16 with TRBJ2-5; maybe TRBD2 (6 bases). The V end was cut by 4 bases, the J end by 2 bases, with 8 bases between. The CDR3 runs 13 residues. In germline, CDR1 is KGHSY, CDR2 FQNENV. The CDR3 region is CASSRRGQETQYF. The sequenced CDR3 bases are TGTGCCAGCAGCCGGAGGGGACAAGAGACC.

A word on this clone: Coverage ceases 3 residues before the CDR3 finishes, and the germline J gene fills in the end. This chain links TRBV6-2 or TRBV6-3 with TRBJ2-3; 12 positions match TRBD2. Germline trimming cut 6 bases from V and 3 bases from J; bases unmatched to any gene: 10. This CDR3 has 17 amino acids. Germline V CDR1 and CDR2: MNHEY, SVGEGT. CDR3: CASSHGLAGGATDTQYF. CDR3 DNA, as far as it was read: TGTGCCAGCAGCCACGGTCTAGCGGGGGGGGCAACAGATACG.

Turning to this clone: The read finishes 3 residues shy of the CDR3 end, and the germline J gene is used to complete it. The chain joins TRBV19 to TRBJ2-1, with TRBD2 matching 13 bases. Trimming cost V 8 bases and J 8 bases; bases outside gene matches: 9. Per the germline V gene, CDR1 is LNHDA and CDR2 is SQIVND (reference sequence). This CDR3 comprises 15 residues. The CDR3 sequence: CASALGTSGVYEQFF. The sequenced part of the CDR3 DNA is TGTGCCAGTGCCCTGGGGACTAGCGGGGTCTATGAG.

Turning to this clone: The read ends 3 residues shy of where the CDR3 ends; the end is completed using the germline J gene. The V gene is TRBV7-3, the J gene TRBJ1-2, with D maybe TRBD1 (5 bases). Germline assignment: CDR1 SGHTA and CDR2 FQGTGA. The CDR3 is 14 residues long. CDR3 in amino acids: CASSPQGGIDTYTF. CDR3 DNA (partial): TGTGCCAGCAGCCCCCAGGGTGGTATAGATACC.